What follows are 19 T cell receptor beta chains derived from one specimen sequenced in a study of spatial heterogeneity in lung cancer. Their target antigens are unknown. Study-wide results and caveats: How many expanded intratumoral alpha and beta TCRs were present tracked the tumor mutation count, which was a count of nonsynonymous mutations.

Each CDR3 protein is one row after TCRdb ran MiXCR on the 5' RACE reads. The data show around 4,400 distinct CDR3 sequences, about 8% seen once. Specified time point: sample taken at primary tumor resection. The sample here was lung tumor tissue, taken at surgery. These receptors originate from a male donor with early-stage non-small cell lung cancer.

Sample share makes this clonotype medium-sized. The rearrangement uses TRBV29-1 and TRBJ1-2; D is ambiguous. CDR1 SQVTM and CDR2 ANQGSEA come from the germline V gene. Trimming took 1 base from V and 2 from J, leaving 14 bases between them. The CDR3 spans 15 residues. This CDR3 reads CSVEVVVRRNYGYTF. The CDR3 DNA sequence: TGCAGCGTTGAAGTCGTTGTGCGGCGGAACTATGGCTACACCTTC.

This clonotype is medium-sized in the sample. The CDR3 nucleotides read TGTGCCTGGACTTCGCTAGATGGAGAGACCCAGTACTTC. This sequence encodes CAWTSLDGETQYF. The chain has TRBV30 and TRBJ2-5; D is unresolved. Trimming took off 4 bases at V and 4 bases at J, with 13 bases between the two ends. Germline CDR1 and CDR2: GTSNPN and SVGIG (reference sequence). CDR3 length equals 13 residues. Based on the CDR3 plus reference TRBV30 and TRBJ2-5, the full variable domain is SQTIHQWPATLVQPVGSPLSLECTVEGTSNPNLYWYRQAAGRGLQLLFYSVGIGQISSEVPQNLSASRPQDRQFILSSKKLLLSDSGFYLCAWTSLDGETQYFGPGTRLLVL.

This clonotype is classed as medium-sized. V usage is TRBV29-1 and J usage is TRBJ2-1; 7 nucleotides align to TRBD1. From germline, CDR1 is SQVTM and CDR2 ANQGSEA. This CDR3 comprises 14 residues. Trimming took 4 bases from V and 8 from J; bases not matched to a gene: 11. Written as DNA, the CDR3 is TGCAGCGTTGGGTCAGCCCTCCAGGGGGATGAGCAGTTCTTC. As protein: CSVGSALQGDEQFF.

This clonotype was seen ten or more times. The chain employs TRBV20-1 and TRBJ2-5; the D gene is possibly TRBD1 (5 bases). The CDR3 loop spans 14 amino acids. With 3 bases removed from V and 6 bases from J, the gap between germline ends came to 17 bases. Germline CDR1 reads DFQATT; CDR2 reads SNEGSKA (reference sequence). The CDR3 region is CSASRSGKVQTQYF. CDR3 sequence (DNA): TGCAGTGCTAGTAGGTCAGGGAAAGTCCAGACCCAGTACTTC.

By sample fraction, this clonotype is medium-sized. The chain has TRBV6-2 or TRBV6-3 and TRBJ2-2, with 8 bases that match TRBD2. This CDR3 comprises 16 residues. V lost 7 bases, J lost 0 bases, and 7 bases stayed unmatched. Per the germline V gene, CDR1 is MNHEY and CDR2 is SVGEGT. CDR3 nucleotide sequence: TGTGCCAGCAACTCCTTACTAGCGGCGAACACCGGGGAGCTGTTTTTT. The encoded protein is CASNSLLAANTGELFF.

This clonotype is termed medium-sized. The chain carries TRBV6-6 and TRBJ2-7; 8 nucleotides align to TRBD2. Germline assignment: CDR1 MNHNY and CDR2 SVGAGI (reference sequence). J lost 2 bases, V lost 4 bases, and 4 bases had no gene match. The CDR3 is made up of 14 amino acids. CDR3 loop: CASSSPGLAYEQYF. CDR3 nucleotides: TGTGCCAGCAGTTCCCCGGGACTAGCCTACGAGCAGTACTTC.

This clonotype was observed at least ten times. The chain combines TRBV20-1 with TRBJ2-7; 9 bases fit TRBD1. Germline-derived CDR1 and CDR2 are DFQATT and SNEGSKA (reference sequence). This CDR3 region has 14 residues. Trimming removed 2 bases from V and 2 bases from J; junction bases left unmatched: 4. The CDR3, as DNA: TGCAGTGCTAGATCGGACAGGGGTGCCTACGAGCAGTACTTC. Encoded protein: CSARSDRGAYEQYF.

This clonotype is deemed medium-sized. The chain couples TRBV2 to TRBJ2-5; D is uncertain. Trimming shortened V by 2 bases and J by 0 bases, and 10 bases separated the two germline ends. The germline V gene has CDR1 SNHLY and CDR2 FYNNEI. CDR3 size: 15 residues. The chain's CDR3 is CASSELKEYQETQYF. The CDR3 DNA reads TGTGCCAGCAGTGAACTAAAAGAATACCAAGAGACCCAGTACTTC. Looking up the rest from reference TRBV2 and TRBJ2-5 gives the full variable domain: EPEVTQTPSHQVTQMGQEVILRCVPISNHLYFYWYRQILGQKVEFLVSFYNNEISEKSEIFDDQFSVERPDGSNFTLKIRSTKLEDSAMYFCASSELKEYQETQYFGPGTRLLVL.

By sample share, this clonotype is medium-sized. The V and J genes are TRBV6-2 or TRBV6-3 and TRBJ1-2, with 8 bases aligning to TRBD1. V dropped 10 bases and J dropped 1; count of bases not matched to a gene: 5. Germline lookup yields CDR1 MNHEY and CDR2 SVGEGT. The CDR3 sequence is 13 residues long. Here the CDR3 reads CATRDRSNYGYTF. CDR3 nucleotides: TGTGCCACCCGGGACAGGAGTAACTATGGCTACACCTTC.

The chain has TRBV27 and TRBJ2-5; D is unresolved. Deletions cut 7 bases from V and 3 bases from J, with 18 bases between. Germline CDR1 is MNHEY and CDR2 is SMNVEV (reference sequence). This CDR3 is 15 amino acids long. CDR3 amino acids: CASTGLGGVEETQYF. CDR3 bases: TGTGCCAGCACCGGGTTAGGTGGGGTGGAAGAGACCCAGTACTTC.

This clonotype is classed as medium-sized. CDR3 nucleotides: TGCGCCAGCAGCCAAAGGGGGCCTGCCAAAAACATTCAGTACTTC. It translates to CASSQRGPAKNIQYF. The V and J genes are TRBV23-1 and TRBJ2-4; 7 nucleotides match TRBD1. TRBV23-1 is placed among ORFs of uncertain function. Trimming at V came to 6 bases and at J to 1 base, leaving 6 bases not matched to a gene. The CDR3 covers 15 residues.

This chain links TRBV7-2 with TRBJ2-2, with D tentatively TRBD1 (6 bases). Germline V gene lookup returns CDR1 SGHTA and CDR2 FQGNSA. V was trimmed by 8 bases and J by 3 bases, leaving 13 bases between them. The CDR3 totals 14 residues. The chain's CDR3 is CASVTGTDTGELFF. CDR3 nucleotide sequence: TGTGCCAGCGTAACAGGGACGGACACCGGGGAGCTGTTTTTT.

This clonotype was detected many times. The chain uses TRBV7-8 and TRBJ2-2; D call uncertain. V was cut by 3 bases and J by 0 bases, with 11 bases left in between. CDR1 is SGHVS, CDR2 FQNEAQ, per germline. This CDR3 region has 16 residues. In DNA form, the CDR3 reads TGTGCCAGCAGCTTGTTCGAGCTCGCGAACACCGGGGAGCTGTTTTTT. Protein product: CASSLFELANTGELFF. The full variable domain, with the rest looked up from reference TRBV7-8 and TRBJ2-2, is GAGVSQSPRYKVAKRGQDVALRCDPISGHVSLFWYQQALGQGPEFLTYFQNEAQLDKSGLPSDRFFAERPEGSVSTLKIQRTQQEDSAVYLCASSLFELANTGELFFGEGSRLTVL.

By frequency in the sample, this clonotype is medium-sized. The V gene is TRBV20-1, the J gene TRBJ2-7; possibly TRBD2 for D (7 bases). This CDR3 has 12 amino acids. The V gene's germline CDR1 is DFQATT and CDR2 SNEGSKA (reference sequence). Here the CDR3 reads CSGGGRAYEQYF. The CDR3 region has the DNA TGCAGCGGCGGGGGCAGGGCCTACGAGCAGTACTTC.

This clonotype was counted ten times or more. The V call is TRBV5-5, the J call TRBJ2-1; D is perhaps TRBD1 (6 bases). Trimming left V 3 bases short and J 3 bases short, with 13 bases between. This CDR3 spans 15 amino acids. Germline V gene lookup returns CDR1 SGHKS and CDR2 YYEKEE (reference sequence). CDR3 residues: CASSSAGQRYNEQFF. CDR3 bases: TGTGCCAGCAGCTCGGCCGGACAGCGCTACAATGAGCAGTTCTTC.

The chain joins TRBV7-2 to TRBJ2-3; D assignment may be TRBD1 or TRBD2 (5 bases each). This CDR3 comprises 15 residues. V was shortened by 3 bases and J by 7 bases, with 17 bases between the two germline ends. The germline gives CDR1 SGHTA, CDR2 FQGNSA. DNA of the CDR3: TGTGCCAGCAGCTTTCCGGGACGGCCCCCGTATACGCAGTATTTT. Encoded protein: CASSFPGRPPYTQYF.

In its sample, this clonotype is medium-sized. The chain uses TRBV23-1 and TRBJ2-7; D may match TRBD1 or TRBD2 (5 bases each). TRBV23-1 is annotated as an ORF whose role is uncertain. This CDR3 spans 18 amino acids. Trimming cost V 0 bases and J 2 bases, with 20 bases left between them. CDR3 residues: CASSQSVMGEGSPYEQYF. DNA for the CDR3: TGCGCCAGCAGTCAATCAGTCATGGGGGAAGGGTCACCCTACGAGCAGTACTTC.

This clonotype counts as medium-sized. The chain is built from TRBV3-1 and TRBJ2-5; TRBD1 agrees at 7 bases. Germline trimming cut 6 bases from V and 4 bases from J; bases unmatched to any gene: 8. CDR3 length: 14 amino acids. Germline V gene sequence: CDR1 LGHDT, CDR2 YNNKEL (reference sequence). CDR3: CASRETGRGETQYF. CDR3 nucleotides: TGTGCCAGCAGGGAGACAGGGAGAGGAGAGACCCAGTACTTC.

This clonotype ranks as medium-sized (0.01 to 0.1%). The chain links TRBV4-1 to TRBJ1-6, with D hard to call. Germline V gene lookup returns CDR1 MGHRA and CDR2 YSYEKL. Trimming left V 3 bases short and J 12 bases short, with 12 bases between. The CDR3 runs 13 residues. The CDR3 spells CASSQETYLPLHF. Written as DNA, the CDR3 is TGCGCCAGCAGCCAGGAAACTTACTTACCCCTCCACTTT.